This T cell receptor (beta chain) emerged from a study of blood T cell repertoires in COVID-19. At the level of the study: COVID-19 samples, acute and convalescent, were from the United States, Italy and Spain.

Germline CDR1 and CDR2: LGHDT and YNNKEL (reference sequence). V lost 1 base and J lost 15, with 13 bases in between. The CDR3 contains 12 residues. Profiling relied on immunoSEQ multiplex PCR, and the TCRdb table lists in-frame clones only, not all of them. The sample has approximately 300,000 clones, about 84% seen once. The clonotype was recovered from a woman between 50 and 59 years old with acute or convalescent COVID-19. Sequencing was performed on peripheral blood. The rearrangement uses TRBV3-1 (or the pseudogene TRBV3-2) and TRBJ2-1, with TRBD2 as a possible D gene (7 bases). The CDR3 coding sequence is TGTGCCAGCAGCCAAGTAGGGGGGGAGTTGTTCTTC. Encoded protein: CASSQVGGELFF.